Listed below are T cell receptor beta chains from one sample, sequenced in a study of blood T cell repertoires in COVID-19. Clones were sequenced by immunoSEQ multiplex PCR, and TCRdb holds only the in-frame ones, with some missing. The sample yields about 55,000 clones, less than 85% seen once. The sequenced sample was peripheral blood. These receptors were collected from a woman between 70 and 85 years old with acute or convalescent COVID-19. CDR3s include the opening cysteine and the closing phenylalanine or tryptophan. The order of the fields is V gene, J gene, D gene, clone size, CDR3 DNA, CDR3 protein. A D gene is named only where the DNA matches it firmly. Where a row states a size, it is once, few, many or the class of an expanded clone; other rows omit it.

v_gene: TRBV27; j_gene: TRBJ2-5; d_gene: NA; abundance: NA; CDR3nt: TGTGCCAGCAGCCGTGGAGGGGCTGAGGGGCCCCAGTACTTC; CDR3aa: CASSRGGAEGPQYF
v_gene: TRBV11-2; j_gene: TRBJ2-1; d_gene: TRBD2; abundance: many; CDR3nt: TGTGCCAGCAGCTTAAGAGGGACTAGCGTCTCCTACAATGAGCAGTTCTTC; CDR3aa: CASSLRGTSVSYNEQFF
v_gene: TRBV5-1; j_gene: TRBJ1-6; d_gene: NA; abundance: few; CDR3nt: TGCGCCAGCAGCTTGGCCCCGGGCACACCAGGGAAAATAAATTCACCCCTCCACTTT; CDR3aa: CASSLAPGTPGKINSPLHF
v_gene: TRBV30; j_gene: TRBJ1-1; d_gene: TRBD1; abundance: NA; CDR3nt: TGTGCCTGGAACAGAGGGGGCCGGGATTCTAATAGGGTGAACACTGAAGCTTTCTTT; CDR3aa: CAWNRGGRDSNRVNTEAFF
v_gene: TRBV6-4; j_gene: TRBJ1-6; d_gene: TRBD1; abundance: NA; CDR3nt: TGTGCCAGCAGCGCCGGGACAGTTAATTCACCCCTCCACTTT; CDR3aa: CASSAGTVNSPLHF
v_gene: TRBV5-1; j_gene: TRBJ2-3; d_gene: TRBD2; abundance: NA; CDR3nt: TGCGCCAGCAGCTTGGCCGGGCGGGGGATCACAGATACGCAGTATTTT; CDR3aa: CASSLAGRGITDTQYF
v_gene: TRBV3-1/TRBV3-2; j_gene: TRBJ1-2; d_gene: NA; abundance: NA; CDR3nt: TGTGCCAGCAGCCATCGTAAATCCTATGGCTACACCTTC; CDR3aa: CASSHRKSYGYTF
v_gene: TRBV30; j_gene: TRBJ2-3; d_gene: TRBD2; abundance: NA; CDR3nt: TGTGCCCAAGAGCGGGGGGCCACAGATACGCAGTATTTT; CDR3aa: CAQERGATDTQYF
v_gene: TRBV6-5; j_gene: TRBJ2-3; d_gene: NA; abundance: NA; CDR3nt: TGTGCCAGCACCTGGATTCCGGGGGATACGCAGTATTTT; CDR3aa: CASTWIPGDTQYF
v_gene: TRBV6-5; j_gene: TRBJ2-7; d_gene: TRBD1; abundance: NA; CDR3nt: TGTGCCAGCGCTAGGAGACAGGGGGCCTCTGGGGAGCAGTACTTC; CDR3aa: CASARRQGASGEQYF
v_gene: TRBV3-1/TRBV3-2; j_gene: TRBJ1-5; d_gene: NA; abundance: NA; CDR3nt: TGTGCCAGCAGCCAAGATACGGGGGGACCCAATCAGCCCCAGCATTTT; CDR3aa: CASSQDTGGPNQPQHF
v_gene: TRBV19; j_gene: TRBJ2-1; d_gene: TRBD1; abundance: few; CDR3nt: TGTGCCAGTAGTATAGCCCGGACAGGGGGCCCTAGCTCCTACAATGAGCAGTTCTTC; CDR3aa: CASSIARTGGPSSYNEQFF
v_gene: TRBV19; j_gene: TRBJ1-1; d_gene: NA; abundance: NA; CDR3nt: TGTGCCAGTAGTAGAAGAACAGGCGGGAACACTGAAGCTTTCTTT; CDR3aa: CASSRRTGGNTEAFF
v_gene: TRBV27; j_gene: TRBJ2-3; d_gene: NA; abundance: NA; CDR3nt: TGTGCCAGCAGTCCACCAAAACTCACTAGGGACACAGATACGCAGTATTTT; CDR3aa: CASSPPKLTRDTDTQYF
v_gene: TRBV19; j_gene: TRBJ1-1; d_gene: NA; abundance: few; CDR3nt: TGTGCCAGTAGTAATCTACAGGGTCGGACTGAAGCTTTCTTT; CDR3aa: CASSNLQGRTEAFF
v_gene: TRBV5-1; j_gene: TRBJ2-2; d_gene: NA; abundance: NA; CDR3nt: TGCGCCAGCAGCTGGGGGCTGACCGGGGAGCTGTTTTTT; CDR3aa: CASSWGLTGELFF
v_gene: TRBV15; j_gene: TRBJ2-1; d_gene: TRBD2; abundance: NA; CDR3nt: TGTGCCACCAGCAGAGATCGCCTAGCGGGGTACAGGGGTGAGCAGTTCTTC; CDR3aa: CATSRDRLAGYRGEQFF
v_gene: TRBV30; j_gene: TRBJ1-5; d_gene: NA; abundance: NA; CDR3nt: TGTGCCTGGAATACCGGGGGAGCTCTAGGACAGCCCCAGCATTTT; CDR3aa: CAWNTGGALGQPQHF